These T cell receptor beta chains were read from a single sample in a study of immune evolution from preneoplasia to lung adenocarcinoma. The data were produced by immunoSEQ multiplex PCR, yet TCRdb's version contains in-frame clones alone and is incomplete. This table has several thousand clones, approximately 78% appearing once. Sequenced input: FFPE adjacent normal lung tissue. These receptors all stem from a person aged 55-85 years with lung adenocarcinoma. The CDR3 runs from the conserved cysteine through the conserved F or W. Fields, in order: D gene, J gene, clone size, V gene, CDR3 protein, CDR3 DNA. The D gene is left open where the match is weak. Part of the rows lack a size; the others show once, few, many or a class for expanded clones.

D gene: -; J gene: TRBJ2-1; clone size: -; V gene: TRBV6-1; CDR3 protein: CASSDGSNNEQFF; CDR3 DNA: TGTGCCAGCAGTGACGGGAGTAACAATGAGCAGTTCTTC
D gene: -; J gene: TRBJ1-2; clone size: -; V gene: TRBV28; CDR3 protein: CASSPGFLYGYTF; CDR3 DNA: TGTGCCAGCAGTCCAGGGTTCTTATATGGCTACACCTTC
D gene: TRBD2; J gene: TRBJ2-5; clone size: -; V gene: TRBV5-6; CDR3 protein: CASSLVVAGYQETQYF; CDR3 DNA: TGTGCCAGCAGCTTGGTCGTAGCGGGGTACCAAGAGACCCAGTACTTC
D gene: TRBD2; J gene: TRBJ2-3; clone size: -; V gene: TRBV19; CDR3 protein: CASSIGLAGGGPRDTQYF; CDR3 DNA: TGTGCCAGTAGTATTGGACTAGCGGGAGGAGGGCCTAGGGATACGCAGTATTTT
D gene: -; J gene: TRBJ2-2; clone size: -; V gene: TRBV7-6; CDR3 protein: CASSLGLSGELFF; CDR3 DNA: TGTGCCAGCAGCTTAGGGCTCTCCGGGGAGCTGTTTTTT
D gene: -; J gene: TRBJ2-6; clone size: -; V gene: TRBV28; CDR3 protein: CASGGANVLTF; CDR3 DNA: TGTGCTTCTGGTGGGGCCAACGTCCTGACTTTC
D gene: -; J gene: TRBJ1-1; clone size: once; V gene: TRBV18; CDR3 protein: CASSPSHNTEAFF; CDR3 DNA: TGTGCCAGCTCACCCTCTCATAACACTGAAGCTTTCTTT
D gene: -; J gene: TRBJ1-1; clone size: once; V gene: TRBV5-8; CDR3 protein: CASSLALNTEAFF; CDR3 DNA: TGTGCCAGCAGCTTGGCCCTGAACACTGAAGCTTTCTTT
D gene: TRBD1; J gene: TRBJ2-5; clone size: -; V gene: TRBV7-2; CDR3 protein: CASSPRTGRETQYF; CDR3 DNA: TGTGCCAGCAGCCCTCGGACAGGGCGAGAGACCCAATACTTC
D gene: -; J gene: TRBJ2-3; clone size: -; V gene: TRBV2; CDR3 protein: CASSEGFYSTDTQYF; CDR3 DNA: TGTGCCAGCAGTGAAGGCTTTTATAGCACAGATACGCAGTATTTT
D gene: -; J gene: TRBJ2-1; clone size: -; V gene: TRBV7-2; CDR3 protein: CASSLPAGEQFF; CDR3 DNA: TGTGCCAGCAGCCTACCCGCGGGGGAGCAGTTCTTC
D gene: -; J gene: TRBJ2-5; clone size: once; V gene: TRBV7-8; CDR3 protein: CASSLGASAYQETQYF; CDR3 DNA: TGTGCCAGCAGCTTAGGAGCTAGCGCCTACCAAGAGACCCAGTACTTC
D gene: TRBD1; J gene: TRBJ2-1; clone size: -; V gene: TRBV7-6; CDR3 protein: CASSLFGAGQGYNEQFF; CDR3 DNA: TGTGCCAGCAGCTTATTTGGCGCGGGACAGGGGTACAATGAGCAGTTCTTC
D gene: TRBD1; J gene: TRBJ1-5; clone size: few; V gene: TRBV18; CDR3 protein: CASSIQGAYQPQHF; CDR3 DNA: TGTGCCAGCTCAATACAGGGGGCTTATCAGCCCCAGCATTTT
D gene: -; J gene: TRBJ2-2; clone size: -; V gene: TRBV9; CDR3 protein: CASSANRDPGELFF; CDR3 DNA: TGTGCCAGCAGCGCCAACAGGGATCCCGGGGAGCTGTTTTTT
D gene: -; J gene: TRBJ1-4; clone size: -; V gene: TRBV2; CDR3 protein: CASRAGSTNEKLFF; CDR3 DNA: TGTGCCAGCAGGGCAGGGAGTACTAATGAAAAACTGTTTTTT
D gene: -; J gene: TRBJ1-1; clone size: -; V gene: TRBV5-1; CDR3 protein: CASSPLSGVTEAFF; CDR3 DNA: TGCGCCAGCAGCCCCCTATCCGGGGTTACTGAAGCTTTCTTT
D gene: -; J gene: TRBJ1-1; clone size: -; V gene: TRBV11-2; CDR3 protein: CASSLVRGDTEAFF; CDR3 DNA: TGTGCCAGCAGCTTAGTACGGGGCGACACTGAAGCTTTCTTT
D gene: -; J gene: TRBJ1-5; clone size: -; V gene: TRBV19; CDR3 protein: CASSISGTAGMLPQHF; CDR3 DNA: TGTGCCAGTAGTATATCTGGGACGGCGGGTATGTTGCCCCAGCATTTT
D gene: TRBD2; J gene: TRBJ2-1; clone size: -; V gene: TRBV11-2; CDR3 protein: CASSSSGRVSYNEQFF; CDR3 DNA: TGTGCCAGCAGCTCTAGCGGGAGAGTCTCCTACAATGAGCAGTTCTTC
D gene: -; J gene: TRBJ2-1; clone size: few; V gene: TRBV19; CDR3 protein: CASSIVAGNHNEQFF; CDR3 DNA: TGTGCCAGTAGCATTGTGGCAGGGAATCACAATGAGCAGTTCTTC
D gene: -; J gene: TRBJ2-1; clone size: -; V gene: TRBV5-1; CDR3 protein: CASSLSRANEQFF; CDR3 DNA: TGCGCCAGCAGCTTGTCGAGGGCCAATGAGCAGTTCTTC
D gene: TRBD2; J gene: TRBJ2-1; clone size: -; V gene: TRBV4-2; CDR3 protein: CASSQGLADYNEQFF; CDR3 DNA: TGTGCCAGCAGCCAAGGACTAGCTGATTACAATGAGCAGTTCTTC
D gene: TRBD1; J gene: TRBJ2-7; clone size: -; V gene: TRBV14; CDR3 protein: CASSAGTGTEQYF; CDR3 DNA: TGTGCCAGCAGCGCCGGGACAGGCACCGAGCAGTACTTC
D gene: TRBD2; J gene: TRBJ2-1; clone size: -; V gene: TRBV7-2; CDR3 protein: CASSPRLAGYSYNEQFF; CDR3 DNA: TGTGCCAGCAGCCCCCGACTAGCGGGTTATTCCTACAATGAGCAGTTCTTC
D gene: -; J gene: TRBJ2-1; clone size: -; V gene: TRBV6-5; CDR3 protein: CASSYLLGGGEQFF; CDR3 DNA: TGTGCCAGCAGTTACCTTTTGGGGGGTGGTGAGCAGTTCTTC
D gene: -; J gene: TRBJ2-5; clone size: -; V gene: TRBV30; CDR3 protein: CAWKTTSIRETQYF; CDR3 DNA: TGTGCCTGGAAGACTACTAGTATCCGAGAGACCCAGTACTTC
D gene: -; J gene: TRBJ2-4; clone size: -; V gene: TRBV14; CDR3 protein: CASSQDPSTGTELQYF; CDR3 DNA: TGTGCCAGCAGCCAAGACCCATCGACAGGGACTGAACTTCAGTACTTC